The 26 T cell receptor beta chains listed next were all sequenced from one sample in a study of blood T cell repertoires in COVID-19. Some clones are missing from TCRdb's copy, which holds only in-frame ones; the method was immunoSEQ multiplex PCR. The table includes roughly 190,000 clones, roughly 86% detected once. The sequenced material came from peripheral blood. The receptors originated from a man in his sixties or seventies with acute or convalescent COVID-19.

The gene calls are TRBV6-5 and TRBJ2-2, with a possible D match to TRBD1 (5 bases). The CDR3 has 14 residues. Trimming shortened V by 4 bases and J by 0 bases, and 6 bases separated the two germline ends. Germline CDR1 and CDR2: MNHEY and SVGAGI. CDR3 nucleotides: TGTGCCAGCAGTTCACAGGCGAACACCGGGGAGCTGTTTTTT. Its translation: CASSSQANTGELFF.

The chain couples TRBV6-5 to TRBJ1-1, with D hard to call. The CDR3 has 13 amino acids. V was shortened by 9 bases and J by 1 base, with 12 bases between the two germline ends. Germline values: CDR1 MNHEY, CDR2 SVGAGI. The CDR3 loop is CASWAGANTEAFF. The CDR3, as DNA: TGTGCCAGTTGGGCGGGTGCGAACACTGAAGCTTTCTTT.

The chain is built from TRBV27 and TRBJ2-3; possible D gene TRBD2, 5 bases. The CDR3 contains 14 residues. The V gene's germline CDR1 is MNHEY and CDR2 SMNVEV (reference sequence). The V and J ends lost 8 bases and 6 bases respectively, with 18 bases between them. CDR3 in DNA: TGTGCCAGCTCTATGGACTGGACCAGGGATACGCAGTATTTT. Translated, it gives CASSMDWTRDTQYF.

The CDR3 nucleotides are TGCGCCAGCAGCTTGGGGGAGGCGAACACTGAAGCTTTCTTT. Translated: CASSLGEANTEAFF. J is TRBJ1-1 and V is TRBV5-1; D is ambiguous. Trimming shortened V by 0 bases and J by 1 base, and 7 bases separated the two germline ends. From germline, CDR1 is SGHRS and CDR2 YFSETQ. The CDR3 is 14 residues long.

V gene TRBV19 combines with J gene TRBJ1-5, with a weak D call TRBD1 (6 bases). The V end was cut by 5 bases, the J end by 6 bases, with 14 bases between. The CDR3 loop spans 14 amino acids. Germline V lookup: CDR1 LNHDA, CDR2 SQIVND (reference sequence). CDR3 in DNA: TGTGCCAGTAGTCTCCCCGGGGGGCTTCAGCCCCAGCATTTT. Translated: CASSLPGGLQPQHF.

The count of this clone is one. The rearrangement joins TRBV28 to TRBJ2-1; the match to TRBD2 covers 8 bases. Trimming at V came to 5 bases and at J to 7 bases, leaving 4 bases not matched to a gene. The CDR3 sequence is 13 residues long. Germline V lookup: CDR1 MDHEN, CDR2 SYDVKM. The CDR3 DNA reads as TGTGCCAGCAGTCGGGGGGGCCGAAATGAGCAGTTCTTC. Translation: CASSRGGRNEQFF.

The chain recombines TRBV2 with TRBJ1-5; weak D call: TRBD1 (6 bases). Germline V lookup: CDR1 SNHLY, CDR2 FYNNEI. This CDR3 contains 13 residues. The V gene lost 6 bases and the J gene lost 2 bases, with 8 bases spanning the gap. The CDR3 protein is CASRDSGNQPQHF. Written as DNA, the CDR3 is TGTGCCAGCAGGGACAGTGGCAATCAGCCCCAGCATTTT.

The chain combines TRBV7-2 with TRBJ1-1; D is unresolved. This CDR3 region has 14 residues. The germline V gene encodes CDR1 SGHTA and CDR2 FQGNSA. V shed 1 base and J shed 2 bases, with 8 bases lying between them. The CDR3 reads CASSLGGSNTEAFF. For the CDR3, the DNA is TGTGCCAGCAGCTTAGGAGGGAGTAACACTGAAGCTTTCTTT.

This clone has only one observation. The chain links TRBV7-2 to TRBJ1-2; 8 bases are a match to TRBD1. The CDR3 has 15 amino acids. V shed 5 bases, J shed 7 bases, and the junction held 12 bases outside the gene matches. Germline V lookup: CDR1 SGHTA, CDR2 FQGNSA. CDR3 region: CASSVRTGLTRGYTF. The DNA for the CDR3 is TGTGCCAGCAGCGTACGGACAGGGCTTACGCGTGGCTACACCTTC.

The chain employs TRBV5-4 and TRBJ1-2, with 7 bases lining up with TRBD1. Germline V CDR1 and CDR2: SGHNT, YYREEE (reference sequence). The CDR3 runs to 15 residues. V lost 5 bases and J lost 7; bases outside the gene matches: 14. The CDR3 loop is CASRKGAESAGGYTF. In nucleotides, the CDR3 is TGTGCCAGCAGGAAGGGGGCAGAAAGTGCTGGTGGCTACACCTTC.

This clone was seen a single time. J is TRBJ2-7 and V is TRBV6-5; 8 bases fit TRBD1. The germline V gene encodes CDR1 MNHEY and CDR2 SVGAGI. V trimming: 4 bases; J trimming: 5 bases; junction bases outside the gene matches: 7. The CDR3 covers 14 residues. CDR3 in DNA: TGTGCCAGCAGTTCCTGGACAGGGCACAACGAGCAGTACTTC. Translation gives CASSSWTGHNEQYF.

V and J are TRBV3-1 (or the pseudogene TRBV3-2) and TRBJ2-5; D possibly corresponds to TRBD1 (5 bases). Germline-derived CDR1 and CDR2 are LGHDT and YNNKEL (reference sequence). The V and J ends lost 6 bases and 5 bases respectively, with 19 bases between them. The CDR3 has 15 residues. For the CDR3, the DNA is TGTGCCAGCAGTCAGGGCCTCGGCCCTGAGGAGACCCAGTACTTC. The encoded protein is CASSQGLGPEETQYF.

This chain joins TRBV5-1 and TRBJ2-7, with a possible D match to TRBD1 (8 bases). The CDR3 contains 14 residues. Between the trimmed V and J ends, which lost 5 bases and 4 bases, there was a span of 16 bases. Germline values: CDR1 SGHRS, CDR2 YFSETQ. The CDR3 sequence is CASSQGQGGYEQYF. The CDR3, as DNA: TGCGCCAGCAGTCAAGGACAGGGAGGGTACGAGCAGTACTTC.

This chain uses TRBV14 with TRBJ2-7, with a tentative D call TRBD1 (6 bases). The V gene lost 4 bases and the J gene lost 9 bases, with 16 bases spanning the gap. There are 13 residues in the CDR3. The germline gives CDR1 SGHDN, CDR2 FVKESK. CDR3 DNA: TGTGCCAGCAGCCGGCTCAGGGGAGAGGGGCAGTACTTC. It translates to CASSRLRGEGQYF.

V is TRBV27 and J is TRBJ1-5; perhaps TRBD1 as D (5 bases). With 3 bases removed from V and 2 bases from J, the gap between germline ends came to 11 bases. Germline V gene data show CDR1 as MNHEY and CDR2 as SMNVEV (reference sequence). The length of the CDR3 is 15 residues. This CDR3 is CASSFTRVGNQPQHF. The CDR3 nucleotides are TGTGCCAGCAGTTTTACCAGGGTCGGCAATCAGCCCCAGCATTTT.

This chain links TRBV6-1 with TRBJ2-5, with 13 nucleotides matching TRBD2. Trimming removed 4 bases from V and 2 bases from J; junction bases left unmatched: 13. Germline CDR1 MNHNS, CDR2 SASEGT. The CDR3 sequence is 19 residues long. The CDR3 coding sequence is TGTGCCAGCAGTGCGCGACTAGGACTAGCGGGGGCCATACAAGAGACCCAGTACTTC. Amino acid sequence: CASSARLGLAGAIQETQYF.

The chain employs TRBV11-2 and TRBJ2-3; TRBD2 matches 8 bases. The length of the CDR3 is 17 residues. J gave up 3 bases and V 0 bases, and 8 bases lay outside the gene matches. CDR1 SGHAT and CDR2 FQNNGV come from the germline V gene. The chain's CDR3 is CASSLDSGGRLTDTQYF. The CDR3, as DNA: TGTGCCAGCAGCTTAGATTCGGGAGGGAGGTTGACAGATACGCAGTATTTT.

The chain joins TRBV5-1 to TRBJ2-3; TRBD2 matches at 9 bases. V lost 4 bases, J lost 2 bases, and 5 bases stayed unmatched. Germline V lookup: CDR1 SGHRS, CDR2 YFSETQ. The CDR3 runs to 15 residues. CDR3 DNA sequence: TGCGCCAGCAGCCAGACTAGCGGAAACACAGATACGCAGTATTTT. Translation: CASSQTSGNTDTQYF.

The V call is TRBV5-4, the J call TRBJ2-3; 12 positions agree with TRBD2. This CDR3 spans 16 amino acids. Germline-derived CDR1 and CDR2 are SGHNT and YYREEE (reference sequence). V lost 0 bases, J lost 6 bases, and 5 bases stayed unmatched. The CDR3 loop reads CASSLGTSGNVDTQYF. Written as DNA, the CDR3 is TGTGCCAGCAGCTTGGGGACTAGCGGGAATGTGGATACGCAGTATTTT.

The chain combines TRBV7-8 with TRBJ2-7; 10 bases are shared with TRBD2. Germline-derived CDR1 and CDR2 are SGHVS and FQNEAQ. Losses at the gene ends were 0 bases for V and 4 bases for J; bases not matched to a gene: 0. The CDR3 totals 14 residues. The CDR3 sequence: CASSLASGGYEQYF. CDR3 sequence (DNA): TGTGCCAGCAGCTTAGCTAGCGGGGGGTACGAGCAGTACTTC.

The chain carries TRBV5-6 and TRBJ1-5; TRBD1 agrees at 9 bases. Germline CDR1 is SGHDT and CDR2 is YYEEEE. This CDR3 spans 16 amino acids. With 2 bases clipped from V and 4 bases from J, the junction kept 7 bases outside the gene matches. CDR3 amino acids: CASSFAGTGYNQPQHF. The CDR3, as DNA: TGTGCCAGCAGCTTCGCCGGGACAGGGTATAATCAGCCCCAGCATTTT.

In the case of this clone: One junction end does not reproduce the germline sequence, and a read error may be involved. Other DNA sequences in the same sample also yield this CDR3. The CDR3 loop is CASSHLDGDGYTF. CDR3 coding DNA: TGCGCCAGCAGCCACCTCGACGGAGATGGCTACACCTTC. The J gene is TRBJ1-2, the V gene TRBV3-1 (or the pseudogene TRBV3-2); no reliable D call. CDR3 length: 13 amino acids. CDR1 and CDR2 (germline): LGHDT, YNNKEL (reference sequence).

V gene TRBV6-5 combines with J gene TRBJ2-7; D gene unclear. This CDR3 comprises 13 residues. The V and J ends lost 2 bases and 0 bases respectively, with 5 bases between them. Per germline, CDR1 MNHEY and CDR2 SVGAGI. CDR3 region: CASSYDNSYEQYF. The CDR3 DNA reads TGTGCCAGCAGTTACGACAACTCCTACGAGCAGTACTTC.

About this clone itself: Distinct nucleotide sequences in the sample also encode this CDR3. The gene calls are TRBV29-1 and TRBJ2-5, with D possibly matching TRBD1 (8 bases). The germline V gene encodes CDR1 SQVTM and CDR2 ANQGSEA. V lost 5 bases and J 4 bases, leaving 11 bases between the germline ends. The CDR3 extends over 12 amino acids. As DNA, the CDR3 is TGCAGCGTTACAGGGGGGGGAGAGACCCAGTACTTC. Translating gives CSVTGGGETQYF.

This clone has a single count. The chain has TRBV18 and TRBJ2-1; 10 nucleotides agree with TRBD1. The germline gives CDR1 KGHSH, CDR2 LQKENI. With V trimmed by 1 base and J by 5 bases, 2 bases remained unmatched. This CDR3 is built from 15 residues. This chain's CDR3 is CASSPLDRGNNEQFF. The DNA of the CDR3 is TGTGCCAGCTCACCACTGGACAGGGGGAACAATGAGCAGTTCTTC.

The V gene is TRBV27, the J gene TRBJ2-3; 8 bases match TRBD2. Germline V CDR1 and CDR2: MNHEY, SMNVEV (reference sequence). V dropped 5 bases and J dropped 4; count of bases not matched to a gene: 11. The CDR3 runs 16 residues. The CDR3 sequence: CASSRLAGGRSDTQYF. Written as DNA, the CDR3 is TGTGCCAGCAGTCGTCTAGCGGGCGGACGGTCAGATACGCAGTATTTT.